This T cell receptor beta chain was sequenced during a study of shared clonotypes between healthy human individuals. As for this clone: The sample has other DNA sequences that encode this CDR3 too.

Deep-level settings were used for running the assay. Only in-frame clones appear in the TCRdb table, and some are missing; sequencing was by immunoSEQ multiplex PCR. The table has 2 million to 3 million clones, 93% seen once. Trimming pared 4 bases from V and 3 bases from J, leaving 8 bases between. Germline-derived CDR1 and CDR2 are MNHEY and SMNVEV (reference sequence). The CDR3 extends over 13 amino acids. This receptor was taken from a man younger than 35 in good health. Some clones in this sample may be carry-over from other donors' samples. What was sequenced was naive CD4+ T cells from PBMCs. Subset noted: CD45RA+ positively selected. V and J are TRBV27 and TRBJ2-3; D is unresolved. CDR3 sequence: CASSWPGTDTQYF. As DNA, the CDR3 is TGTGCCAGCAGTTGGCCCGGGACAGATACGCAGTATTTT.